Below are 32 T cell receptor beta chains sequenced from a single sample in a study of T cells in Graves' hyperthyroidism and ophthalmopathy (dated by TCRdb to between 2018 and 2021). The library came from multiplex PCR. Sequencing instrument: Illumina HiSeq 2000. TCR beta CDR3 regions were amplified from RNA transcripts. For the first round of RT-PCR on the TCR CDR3, the HTBI primer set was used together with the Qiagen OneStep RT-PCR kit. TCRdb trimmed the raw reads at Q25, called clones with MiXCR and kept productive beta chains. Each entry merges the rows of one CDR3 protein and shows their most common DNA and genes. The table for this sample lists tens of thousands of distinct CDR3 sequences; 45% to 65% of them were counted only once. The ten largest clones represent about 35% of the sample. Sequencing was done on a sample of peripheral blood or thyroid tissue (not recorded which). These receptor sequences come from a man aged 18 to 35 with Graves' hyperthyroidism.

This clonotype has a count of ten or more. J is TRBJ2-5 and V is TRBV6-5, with 8 bases that match TRBD2. The CDR3 is 15 amino acids. J lost 4 bases, V lost 6 bases, and 10 bases had no gene match. Germline V CDR1 and CDR2: MNHEY, SVGAGI. The CDR3 reads CASRLTGGPVETQYF. The CDR3 DNA is TGTGCCAGCAGACTAACGGGAGGGCCGGTAGAGACCCAGTACTTC.

The table lists this clonotype with many counts. V is TRBV5-5 and J is TRBJ2-5; tentative D call: TRBD2 (6 bases). This CDR3 is 16 amino acids long. Germline-derived CDR1 and CDR2 are SGHKS and YYEKEE (reference sequence). V was pared by 4 bases and J by 1 base, with 17 bases between. The DNA of the CDR3 is TGTGCCAGCAGCGCAGCGGGCAGCGTAAGCCAAGAGACCCAGTACTTC. This translates into CASSAAGSVSQETQYF.

With respect to this clonotype: Given a much more abundant clone one base away, this may be a read error. The chain has TRBV6-2 or TRBV6-3 and TRBJ2-2, with a possible D match to TRBD2 (6 bases). The CDR3 runs 14 residues. Germline lookup yields CDR1 MNHEY and CDR2 SVGEGT. This CDR3 reads CASKVGQLGGKLFF. The CDR3 nucleotides read TGTGCCAGCAAAGTCGGGCAACTGGGCGGGAAGCTGTTTTTT.

This sequence joins TRBV29-1 and TRBJ1-2; 10 bases map to TRBD1. The germline V gene has CDR1 SQVTM and CDR2 ANQGSEA. V lost 5 bases and J lost 2; bases outside the gene matches: 2. This CDR3 comprises 13 residues. DNA of the CDR3: TGCAGCGTTTCGGGACAGGGGAACTATGGCTACACCTTC. Amino acid sequence: CSVSGQGNYGYTF.

This clonotype was picked up many times. CDR3 coding DNA: TGCAGTGCCTTTAGCGGGAGGGGCGAAGAGACCCAGTACTTC. It yields the protein CSAFSGRGEETQYF. The V gene is TRBV20-1, the J gene TRBJ2-5; 11 positions match TRBD2. Trimming removed 6 bases from V and 3 bases from J; junction bases left unmatched: 6. CDR3 length: 14 residues. The germline CDR1 and CDR2 sequences are DFQATT and SNEGSKA (reference sequence).

This clonotype occurred many times. V and J are TRBV7-2 and TRBJ1-2, with 7 bases fitting TRBD1. Per germline, CDR1 SGHTA and CDR2 FQGNSA. This CDR3 has 15 residues. Trimming at V came to 5 bases and at J to 0 bases, leaving 6 bases not matched to a gene. The CDR3 nucleotides read TGTGCCAGCAGCAGCCGGGACAGACCTAACTATGGCTACACCTTC. Translation: CASSSRDRPNYGYTF.

The table lists this clonotype with many counts. The rearrangement uses TRBV7-8 and TRBJ1-1; D remains unclear. V lost 3 bases and J 10 bases, leaving 12 bases between the germline ends. The germline gives CDR1 SGHVS, CDR2 FQNEAQ. The CDR3 consists of 12 residues. The CDR3, as DNA: TGTGCCAGCAGCTTCGTGGGGAGTTTAGCTTTCTTT. Encoded protein: CASSFVGSLAFF.

This clonotype has a count of ten or more. J is TRBJ2-7 and V is TRBV6-6; a weak D match, TRBD2 (5 bases). V lost 6 bases and J 2 bases, leaving 17 bases between the germline ends. Germline lookup yields CDR1 MNHNY and CDR2 SVGAGI (reference sequence). The CDR3 has 15 amino acids. CDR3 loop: CASSLRGSNTYEQYF. In DNA, the CDR3 is TGTGCCAGCAGCCTCCGAGGGAGCAATACCTACGAGCAGTACTTC.

The chain joins TRBV20-1 to TRBJ1-1; no reliable D call. Germline CDR1 and CDR2: DFQATT and SNEGSKA (reference sequence). Trimming stripped 3 bases from V and 0 bases from J, with 8 bases between. This CDR3 is built from 13 residues. DNA for the CDR3: TGCAGTGCTAGTACAGACATGAACACTGAAGCTTTCTTT. Translating gives CSASTDMNTEAFF.

This clonotype was detected many times. The J gene is TRBJ1-6, the V gene TRBV6-6; D is possibly TRBD1 (5 bases). The CDR3 has 15 residues. With 6 bases removed from V and 5 bases from J, the gap between germline ends came to 14 bases. Germline V lookup: CDR1 MNHNY, CDR2 SVGAGI (reference sequence). The CDR3 sequence: CASRLSQGNNSPLHF. The CDR3, as DNA: TGTGCCAGCAGGCTCTCCCAGGGAAATAATTCACCCCTCCACTTT.

This chain links TRBV19 with TRBJ1-2; TRBD1 matches at 9 bases. There are 15 residues in the CDR3. Germline CDR1 LNHDA, CDR2 SQIVND (reference sequence). V lost 3 bases, J lost 8 bases, and 10 bases stayed unmatched. The CDR3, as DNA: TGTGCCAGTAGTATCGCCGGGACAGGGCCGCGGGGCTACACCTTC. Its translation: CASSIAGTGPRGYTF. Based on the CDR3 plus reference TRBV19 and TRBJ1-2, the full variable domain is DGGITQSPKYLFRKEGQNVTLSCEQNLNHDAMYWYRQDPGQGLRLIYYSQIVNDFQKGDIAEGYSVSREKKESFPLTVTSAQKNPTAFYLCASSIAGTGPRGYTFGSGTRLTVV.

This clonotype came up many times. V and J are TRBV12-3 or TRBV12-4 and TRBJ2-7; a possible D gene is TRBD1 (6 bases). V was pared by 8 bases and J by 7 bases, with 12 bases between. The CDR3 extends over 11 amino acids. Here the CDR3 DNA reads TGTGCCAGCGCATACAGGGCGGAGCAGTACTTC. It yields the protein CASAYRAEQYF.

This clonotype was counted ten times or more. The chain carries TRBV5-1 and TRBJ1-1; 10 positions agree with TRBD1. The CDR3 is 16 amino acids. Germline V gene data show CDR1 as SGHRS and CDR2 as YFSETQ. Trimming removed 3 bases from V and 1 base from J; junction bases left unmatched: 6. DNA for the CDR3: TGCGCCAGCAGCTGGACAGGGGGGATGTGGAACACTGAAGCTTTCTTT. Its translation is CASSWTGGMWNTEAFF. The variable domain in full, completed from reference TRBV5-1 and TRBJ1-1, reads KAGVTQTPRYLIKTRGQQVTLSCSPISGHRSVSWYQQTPGQGLQFLFEYFSETQRNKGNFPGRFSGRQFSNSRSEMNVSTLELGDSALYLCASSWTGGMWNTEAFFGQGTRLTVV.

This clonotype was picked up one time. It is unclear where the CDR3 begins or ends on the DNA, so no DNA is shown, and the CDR3 is as TCRdb lists it. This sequence joins TRBV7-2 and TRBJ1-2; TRBD1 is the table's D call, not checked against the DNA. With termini counted, the CDR3 has 15 amino acids. Germline CDR1 reads SGHTA; CDR2 reads FQGNSA. The CDR3 sequence is CASSLARQGLYGCTF.

The genes are TRBV7-6 and TRBJ2-7; 7 bases map to TRBD1. This CDR3 is built from 14 residues. Germline lookup yields CDR1 SGHVS and CDR2 FNYEAQ. Germline trimming cut 1 base from V and 6 bases from J; bases unmatched to any gene: 6. In DNA form, the CDR3 reads TGTGCCAGCAGCTTAGTGGCACAGGGGAGCGAGCAGTACTTC. Translated, it gives CASSLVAQGSEQYF. The entire variable domain, with the rest obtained from reference TRBV7-6 and TRBJ2-7, is as follows: GAGVSQSPRYKVTKRGQDVALRCDPISGHVSLYWYRQALGQGPEFLTYFNYEAQQDKSGLPNDRFSAERPEGSISTLTIQRTEQRDSAMYRCASSLVAQGSEQYFGPGTRLTVT.

This clonotype appeared many times. The chain joins TRBV7-9 to TRBJ1-1; maybe TRBD1 (5 bases). Germline assignment: CDR1 SEHNR and CDR2 FQNEAQ (reference sequence). The ends were cut back, 5 bases at V and 8 bases at J, with 12 bases in the middle. This CDR3 is built from 12 residues. The CDR3 nucleotides are TGTGCCAGCAGCCCAAGTGGGGGGGAAGCTTTCTTT. Its protein is CASSPSGGEAFF.

Comment on this clonotype: A read error may account for a junction end that differs from germline. The chain is built from TRBV25-1 and TRBJ1-2; D unresolved. This CDR3 region has 12 residues. Germline V gene sequence: CDR1 MGHDK, CDR2 SYGVNS. The CDR3 coding sequence is TGTGCCAGCAGTGAATACCGCGGACGACGCCTCTTC. It codes for CASSEYRGRRLF.

This clonotype appeared many times. This sequence joins TRBV7-2 and TRBJ1-5; tentative D call: TRBD1 (5 bases). This CDR3 comprises 16 residues. The germline V and J ends were trimmed by 4 bases and 2 bases, with 15 bases remaining between them. The germline CDR1 and CDR2 sequences are SGHTA and FQGNSA. The CDR3 region has the DNA TGTGCCAGCAGCTCGTGGGGGGAGTCGGGCAATCAGCCCCAGCATTTT. It encodes CASSSWGESGNQPQHF.

The chain combines TRBV2 with TRBJ1-1, with D uncertain. Between the trimmed V and J ends, which lost 6 bases and 0 bases, there was a span of 8 bases. The germline gives CDR1 SNHLY, CDR2 FYNNEI. This CDR3 spans 13 amino acids. Here the CDR3 DNA reads TGTGCCAGCAGGGCCGATATGAACACTGAAGCTTTCTTT. This codes for CASRADMNTEAFF.

The chain joins TRBV29-1 to TRBJ2-5, with 8 bases aligning to TRBD1. The trim removed 2 bases at V and 4 bases at J, leaving 6 bases unmatched. The CDR3 runs to 14 residues. Germline V gene lookup returns CDR1 SQVTM and CDR2 ANQGSEA. The CDR3 here is CSVERQGRGETQYF. In nucleotides, the CDR3 is TGCAGCGTTGAAAGACAGGGGCGGGGAGAGACCCAGTACTTC.

This clonotype was seen at least ten times. This rearrangement joins TRBV28 to TRBJ1-5; D call uncertain. V lost 1 base to trimming and J lost 4 bases, with 8 bases between them. The germline gives CDR1 MDHEN, CDR2 SYDVKM. This CDR3 comprises 14 residues. In nucleotides, the CDR3 is TGTGCCAGCAGTTTATATGGAGGAAATCAGCCCCAGCATTTT. Translated, it gives CASSLYGGNQPQHF.

The chain links TRBV2 to TRBJ1-1, with D maybe TRBD1 (5 bases). In germline, CDR1 is SNHLY, CDR2 FYNNEI. V dropped 5 bases and J dropped 0 bases, with 13 bases sitting between them. The CDR3 is 15 residues long. The CDR3 bases are TGTGCCAGCAGTTCTGAAGGGGCGATGAACACTGAAGCTTTCTTT. Its protein product is CASSSEGAMNTEAFF.

The gene calls are TRBV5-1 and TRBJ1-6; 7 nucleotides line up with TRBD1. Germline trimming cut 6 bases from V and 7 bases from J; bases unmatched to any gene: 4. CDR1 and CDR2 from the germline V gene are SGHRS and YFSETQ. The CDR3 sequence is 13 residues long. The CDR3 spells CASTGDSNSPLHF. In DNA, the CDR3 is TGCGCCAGCACCGGGGACAGCAATTCACCCCTCCACTTT. The variable domain in full, completed from reference TRBV5-1 and TRBJ1-6, reads KAGVTQTPRYLIKTRGQQVTLSCSPISGHRSVSWYQQTPGQGLQFLFEYFSETQRNKGNFPGRFSGRQFSNSRSEMNVSTLELGDSALYLCASTGDSNSPLHFGNGTRLTVT.

The genes are TRBV7-9 and TRBJ2-5; D remains ambiguous. Per germline, CDR1 SEHNR and CDR2 FQNEAQ (reference sequence). Trimming removed 5 bases from V and 4 bases from J, with 5 bases in between. CDR3 size: 11 residues. CDR3 coding DNA: TGTGCCAGCAGCGCAGGAGAGACCCAGTACTTC. This codes for CASSAGETQYF. The complete variable domain, with remaining parts taken from reference TRBV7-9 and TRBJ2-5, reads DTGVSQNPRHKITKRGQNVTFRCDPISEHNRLYWYRQTLGQGPEFLTYFQNEAQLEKSRLLSDRFSAERPKGSFSTLEIQRTEQGDSAMYLCASSAGETQYFGPGTRLLVL.

The V call is TRBV15, the J call TRBJ1-5, with a weak D call TRBD1 (5 bases). V was trimmed by 2 bases and J by 0 bases, leaving 14 bases between them. The V gene's germline CDR1 is LNHNV and CDR2 YYDKDF (reference sequence). This CDR3 contains 17 residues. The CDR3 here is CATSRQQGTYSNQPQHF. The CDR3 region has the DNA TGTGCCACCAGCAGACAACAAGGGACCTATAGCAATCAGCCCCAGCATTTT.

The CDR3 sequence: CASSQTWGNQPQHF. CDR3 DNA: TGTGCCAGCAGCCAGACATGGGGCAATCAGCCCCAGCATTTT. The chain recombines TRBV7-8 with TRBJ1-5; the D is unclear. The CDR3 runs 14 residues. The germline V gene has CDR1 SGHVS and CDR2 FQNEAQ. The V end lost 5 bases, the J end lost 2 bases, and 10 bases lay between the germline ends. The full variable domain, rest sourced from reference TRBV7-8 and TRBJ1-5, is GAGVSQSPRYKVAKRGQDVALRCDPISGHVSLFWYQQALGQGPEFLTYFQNEAQLDKSGLPSDRFFAERPEGSVSTLKIQRTQQEDSAVYLCASSQTWGNQPQHFGDGTRLSIL.

This clonotype has more than one count but fewer than ten. J is TRBJ2-7 and V is TRBV28; 11 nucleotides agree with TRBD1. The trim removed 3 bases at V and 5 bases at J, leaving 3 bases unmatched. The germline CDR1 and CDR2 sequences are MDHEN and SYDVKM. The CDR3 is 14 residues long. Here the CDR3 reads CASSFGQGANEQYF. DNA of the CDR3: TGTGCCAGCAGTTTTGGACAGGGGGCGAACGAGCAGTACTTC.

There are many counts of this clonotype. The chain uses TRBV5-1 and TRBJ2-2, with 10 bases that match TRBD1. This CDR3 is 15 amino acids long. The V segment lost 4 bases and the J segment 3 bases; nucleotides outside the gene matches: 3. In germline, CDR1 is SGHRS, CDR2 YFSETQ. The CDR3 protein is CASSLTGGYTGELFF. In DNA, the CDR3 is TGCGCCAGCAGCCTGACAGGGGGCTACACCGGGGAGCTGTTTTTT. The full variable domain, completed using reference TRBV5-1 and TRBJ2-2, is KAGVTQTPRYLIKTRGQQVTLSCSPISGHRSVSWYQQTPGQGLQFLFEYFSETQRNKGNFPGRFSGRQFSNSRSEMNVSTLELGDSALYLCASSLTGGYTGELFFGEGSRLTVL.

This clonotype is judged medium-sized. V and J are TRBV2 and TRBJ2-7; no reliable D call. The CDR3 is 11 residues long. V lost 8 bases and J lost 4, with 9 bases in between. The germline CDR1 and CDR2 sequences are SNHLY and FYNNEI. The CDR3 here is CASAPGYEQYF. CDR3 nucleotide sequence: TGTGCCAGCGCCCCCGGGTACGAGCAGTACTTC.

Turning to this clonotype: The CDR3 ends on some other residue instead of the conserved phenylalanine or tryptophan, so this is likely a read error. It is unclear where the CDR3 begins or ends on the DNA, so no DNA is shown, and the CDR3 is as TCRdb lists it. The chain links TRBV7-2 to TRBJ1-1. The CDR3 is 11 residues long, ends included. Germline V gene lookup returns CDR1 SGHTA and CDR2 FQGNSA. The CDR3 loop reads CASSPGRTYQS.

This clonotype appeared many times. In nucleotides, the CDR3 is TGTGCCAGCAGCTTAGTGGGGTTACAAGAGACCCAGTACTTC. Translated: CASSLVGLQETQYF. The chain couples TRBV7-9 to TRBJ2-5; D not certain. The CDR3 is made up of 14 amino acids. Germline V gives CDR1 SEHNR, CDR2 FQNEAQ (reference sequence). Trimming cost V 1 base and J 2 bases, with 8 bases left between them. Full variable domain (rest looked up from reference TRBV7-9 and TRBJ2-5): DTGVSQNPRHKITKRGQNVTFRCDPISEHNRLYWYRQTLGQGPEFLTYFQNEAQLEKSRLLSDRFSAERPKGSFSTLEIQRTEQGDSAMYLCASSLVGLQETQYFGPGTRLLVL.

This sequence joins TRBV6-1 and TRBJ1-4; 10 bases agree with TRBD1. Germline CDR1 reads MNHNS; CDR2 reads SASEGT. Losses at the gene ends were 7 bases for V and 2 bases for J; bases not matched to a gene: 1. The CDR3 runs to 14 residues. Here the CDR3 reads CASKGQGTNEKLFF. In nucleotides, the CDR3 is TGTGCCAGCAAGGGACAGGGGACTAATGAAAAACTGTTTTTT.